The 6 T cell receptor beta chains in this list originate from one sample, sequenced in a study of control samples from healthy donors and cancer patients. Assay: immunoSEQ multiplex PCR; the TCRdb copy retains only in-frame clones and omits some. The data contain around 93,000 clones, around nine tenths of them singletons. The sample taken for sequencing was blood. Receptors originate from a human donor in good health. The donor label of this sample is uncertain.

The rearrangement links TRBV14 to TRBJ2-2; D possibly corresponds to TRBD2 (5 bases). This CDR3 has 14 residues. Germline assignment: CDR1 SGHDN and CDR2 FVKESK. The V end was cut by 3 bases, the J end by 9 bases, with 14 bases between. CDR3 nucleotides: TGTGCCAGCAGCCAGGAGGACTCTAGGTGGGAGCTGTTTTTT. It specifies CASSQEDSRWELFF.

This chain uses TRBV6-2 or TRBV6-3 with TRBJ2-1; D not certain. Trimming left V 6 bases short and J 4 bases short, with 19 bases between. Germline loops: CDR1 MNHEY, CDR2 SVGEGT. CDR3 length: 16 amino acids. The CDR3 sequence is CASSPLMRARYNEQFF. The CDR3 DNA sequence: TGTGCCAGCAGCCCCCTTATGCGAGCTCGGTACAATGAGCAGTTCTTC.

With regard to this clone: This could be a read error, since a much larger clone is one nucleotide away. Additional DNA sequences in this sample encode the identical CDR3. The chain links TRBV2 to TRBJ2-2; D is undetermined. Trimming removed 7 bases from V and 3 bases from J, with 6 bases in between. This CDR3 is 12 amino acids long. Germline CDR1 SNHLY, CDR2 FYNNEI. The CDR3: CASTGDTGELFF. As DNA, the CDR3 is TGTGCCAGCACCGGAGACACCGGGGAGCTGTTTTTT.

In its sample, this clone was seen a few times. CDR3 DNA: TGTGCCAGCAGCTTGGCGTGGGGACAGCAAGAGACCCAGTACTTC. Translation gives CASSLAWGQQETQYF. The rearrangement uses TRBV5-6 and TRBJ2-5; 7 positions match TRBD1. The CDR3 runs 15 residues. The germline CDR1 and CDR2 sequences are SGHDT and YYEEEE. The ends lost 0 bases at V and 2 bases at J; junction bases unmatched: 4.

This rearrangement joins TRBV12-5 to TRBJ1-5, with 12 bases aligning to TRBD1. Per germline, CDR1 LGHNT and CDR2 FRNRAP. There are 18 residues in the CDR3. The ends lost 7 bases at V and 6 bases at J; junction bases unmatched: 16. The CDR3 coding sequence is TGTGCTAGTGCTTCGGGTCAAACCGGGACAGGGGGCTCTCAGCCCCAGCATTTT. This codes for CASASGQTGTGGSQPQHF.

This rearrangement joins TRBV5-1 to TRBJ2-1, with a possible D match to TRBD2 (5 bases). CDR1 and CDR2 from the germline V gene are SGHRS and YFSETQ. This CDR3 comprises 14 residues. The V end lost 0 bases, the J end lost 6 bases, and 10 bases lay between the germline ends. In DNA, the CDR3 is TGCGCCAGCAGCTTGGTCCACCGGGGCAATGAGCAGTTCTTC. It codes for CASSLVHRGNEQFF.